Listed below are T cell receptor beta chains from one sample, sequenced in a study of T cells in Graves' hyperthyroidism and ophthalmopathy. TCRdb re-derived calls from the multiplex PCR reads in MiXCR, one entry per CDR3 protein. In the table there are a few hundred thousand distinct CDR3 sequences, 14% of which are singletons. The sequenced sample was blood. The receptor source for this set is a woman in her forties with Graves' hyperthyroidism. Each CDR3 is given with its conserved first and last residue. Fields, in order: J gene, clone size, CDR3 length, V gene, D gene, CDR3 DNA, CDR3 protein. D genes are given only for firm matches. Rows give clone size only sometimes, using once, few, many, or a class for an expanded clone.

>TRBJ2-7|many|16|TRBV20-1|TRBD1
TGCAGTGCCACTACGCCCGGGACAGGGGATTCCTACGAGCAGTACTTC
CSATTPGTGDSYEQYF
>TRBJ2-7|many|13|TRBV20-1|-
TGCAGTGCCAACCGGGATAACTCCTACGAGCAGTACTTC
CSANRDNSYEQYF
>TRBJ1-2|-|15|TRBV6-5|-
TGTGCCAGCAGTTACTCGGTAGGGGGACCGGGAGGCTACACCTTC
CASSYSVGGPGGYTF
>TRBJ2-2|-|16|TRBV9|TRBD1
TGTGCCAGCAGCCCTGGGACAGGATGGAACACCGGGGAGCTGTTTTTT
CASSPGTGWNTGELFF
>TRBJ2-2|many|15|TRBV5-1|TRBD1
TGCGCCAGCAGCCCCGGGACAGAAAACACCGGGGAGCTGTTTTTT
CASSPGTENTGELFF
>TRBJ2-1|-|16|TRBV6-1|TRBD2
TGTGCCAGCAGTGAAGACCCTAGCGGAAGTTACAATGAGCAGTTCTTC
CASSEDPSGSYNEQFF
>TRBJ2-2|-|13|TRBV14|-
TGTGCCAGCAGCCAACATGCTACCGGGGAGCTGTTTTTT
CASSQHATGELFF
>TRBJ2-1|few|16|TRBV28|TRBD2
TGTGCCAGCAGACCACGGACTAGCGGATACTACAATGAGCAGTTCTTC
CASRPRTSGYYNEQFF
>TRBJ2-1|many|11|TRBV20-1|-
TGCAGTGCTAGCGGGAGAGGTGAGCAGTTCTTC
CSASGRGEQFF
>TRBJ2-3|many|17|TRBV6-5|-
TGTGCCAGCAGTTACTCGATCGGGCTCTCTAGCACAGATACGCAGTATTTT
CASSYSIGLSSTDTQYF